This T cell receptor beta chain was recovered during a study of blood T cell repertoires in COVID-19. Clones were read by immunoSEQ multiplex PCR, and TCRdb kept only the in-frame ones, dropping some. The sample shows roughly 450,000 clones, 80% to 95% of them seen only once. CDR1 is MNHEY, CDR2 SMNVEV, per germline (reference sequence). The V and J ends lost 3 bases and 9 bases respectively, with 3 bases between them. The CDR3 contains 10 residues. The chain links TRBV27 to TRBJ2-1; D call uncertain. This TCR came from a man aged 18 to 29 who had recovered from COVID-19. Sequences were obtained from PBMCs or T cells enriched from blood (not recorded which). The CDR3 bases are TGTGCCAGCAGTTTGAGTGAGCAGTTCTTC. Residues: CASSLSEQFF.